These 13 T cell receptor beta chains were sequenced from one sample in a study of beta chain features in type 1 diabetes (dated by TCRdb to 2017 to 2018). The protocol used for the library was the immunoSEQ multiplex PCR assay. The entire isolated RNA was reverse transcribed using the High Capacity cDNA Reverse Transcription Kit, and thus expressed TCRB transcripts were sequenced. TCRdb provides this immuneACCESS table in a form limited to in-frame rearrangements. Some clones are lacking; in checked studies, under half of them reflect an unresolved V gene, and why the rest are absent is not known. This sample has approximately 730,000 clones in its table, and around an eighth of those were observed once. The ten largest account for 0.022% of the sample. Antigens for these TCRs are unknown. Results and caveats for the whole study, not just this receptor: Type 1 diabetes patients showed a moderate but significant shortening of TCRB CDR3 length in all four CD4+ subsets.

Sequencing was carried out using naive CD4+ T cells from blood. In light of the paper, this sample's cell subset or site label describes: true naive CD4+ T cells. The receptors shown here come from a man aged 18 to 29 with type 1 diabetes.

The chain carries TRBV10-3 and TRBJ1-2; D is ambiguous. The CDR3 extends over 13 amino acids. Per the germline V gene, CDR1 is ENHRY and CDR2 is SYGVKD. V was trimmed by 6 bases and J by 0 bases, leaving 8 bases between them. The CDR3 DNA follows: TGTGCCATCAGAGGCGACGCTAACTATGGCTACACCTTC. It codes for CAIRGDANYGYTF.

This clone has only a few counts. The gene calls are TRBV25-1 and TRBJ1-1; 8 nucleotides match TRBD1. This CDR3 region has 14 residues. Looked up from germline, CDR1 is MGHDK and CDR2 is SYGVNS. The junction had 7 bases not matched to a gene; V was cut back by 9 bases and J by 1 base. The CDR3 DNA is TGTGCCAGAAACCCCGGGACAGGGAACACTGAAGCTTTCTTT. As protein: CARNPGTGNTEAFF.

This clone occurred a few times. J is TRBJ1-2 and V is TRBV10-3; TRBD1 is a possible D gene (6 bases). Trimming pared 7 bases from V and 4 bases from J, leaving 13 bases between. This CDR3 comprises 13 residues. The V gene's germline CDR1 is ENHRY and CDR2 SYGVKD. The chain's CDR3 is CAITTGLSYGYTF. The CDR3, as DNA: TGTGCCATCACTACAGGGTTGTCCTATGGCTACACCTTC.

The chain links TRBV19 to TRBJ1-2, with TRBD1 matching 9 bases. Germline trimming cut 6 bases from V and 8 bases from J; bases unmatched to any gene: 7. Per the germline V gene, CDR1 is LNHDA and CDR2 is SQIVND (reference sequence). The CDR3 runs 13 residues. The CDR3 reads CASRMDRGHGYTF. The DNA of the CDR3 is TGTGCCAGTAGGATGGACAGGGGACACGGCTACACCTTC.

This clone came up a few times. The chain carries TRBV5-1 and TRBJ2-7; D is tentatively TRBD1 or TRBD2 (5 bases each). This CDR3 spans 14 amino acids. Germline CDR1 is SGHRS and CDR2 is YFSETQ. The V gene lost 1 base and the J gene lost 3 bases, with 11 bases spanning the gap. The CDR3 protein is CASSLLGADYEQYF. CDR3 nucleotides: TGCGCCAGCAGCTTGCTCGGGGCTGACTACGAGCAGTACTTC.

This clone was found a few times. The DNA of the CDR3 is TGTGCCAGCAGCCAGGGATCTCGTGGAGAGACCCAGTACTTC. Its protein is CASSQGSRGETQYF. The chain joins TRBV7-2 to TRBJ2-5; TRBD1 is a possible D gene (5 bases). Per the germline V gene, CDR1 is SGHTA and CDR2 is FQGNSA. CDR3 length: 14 amino acids. Trimming stripped 5 bases from V and 4 bases from J, with 14 bases between.

The rearrangement links TRBV30 to TRBJ1-5, with D uncertain. V was trimmed by 0 bases and J by 1 base, leaving 10 bases between them. Per germline, CDR1 GTSNPN and CDR2 SVGIG (reference sequence). The CDR3 is 15 amino acids. DNA of the CDR3: TGTGCCTGGAGTGTAAAGGGAAGAAGCAATCAGCCCCAGCATTTT. This translates into CAWSVKGRSNQPQHF.

This clone has only a few counts. V usage is TRBV27 and J usage is TRBJ1-6; no clear D. The CDR3 contains 12 residues. Trimming removed 2 bases from V and 9 bases from J, with 5 bases in between. Per germline, CDR1 MNHEY and CDR2 SMNVEV (reference sequence). The CDR3 DNA reads as TGTGCCAGCAGTTTAGGACGTTCACCCCTCCACTTT. Protein product: CASSLGRSPLHF.

V gene TRBV10-3 combines with J gene TRBJ1-4; D is undetermined. Germline values: CDR1 ENHRY, CDR2 SYGVKD. The ends were cut back, 5 bases at V and 4 bases at J, with 8 bases in the middle. There are 13 residues in the CDR3. CDR3 nucleotides: TGTGCCATCAGTCGACGGATTAATGAAAAACTGTTTTTT. Protein product: CAISRRINEKLFF.

The chain combines TRBV6-5 with TRBJ1-1; a weak D match, TRBD1 (6 bases). This CDR3 is 13 amino acids long. Looked up from germline, CDR1 is MNHEY and CDR2 is SVGAGI. Between the trimmed V and J ends, which lost 4 bases and 3 bases, there was a span of 9 bases. CDR3 in amino acids: CASSLSGDTEAFF. For the CDR3, the DNA is TGTGCCAGCAGTTTATCAGGGGACACTGAAGCTTTCTTT.

The sample holds a few counts of this clone. The V gene is TRBV28, the J gene TRBJ2-3, with D maybe TRBD1 (5 bases). The ends were cut back, 5 bases at V and 9 bases at J, with 18 bases in the middle. The germline V gene encodes CDR1 MDHEN and CDR2 SYDVKM. The CDR3 spans 14 residues. CDR3 sequence: CASSPQGKGRTQYF. In DNA form, the CDR3 reads TGTGCCAGCAGTCCTCAGGGCAAGGGTAGGACGCAGTATTTT.

This clone was detected a few times. The chain's CDR3 is CASTAEGQGADTQYF. CDR3 DNA: TGCGCCAGCACCGCTGAGGGACAGGGGGCAGATACGCAGTATTTT. The rearrangement joins TRBV23-1 to TRBJ2-3, with 11 positions matching TRBD1. TRBV23-1 is identified as an open reading frame with a role that is uncertain. The CDR3 has 15 residues. J gave up 4 bases and V 7 bases, and 7 bases lay outside the gene matches.

In this sample, this clone turned up a few times. V gene TRBV6-5 combines with J gene TRBJ1-1; D uncertain. This CDR3 is built from 15 residues. The germline CDR1 and CDR2 sequences are MNHEY and SVGAGI. V lost 0 bases, J lost 1 base, and 9 bases lay in between. Here the CDR3 reads CASSYSWAENTEAFF. The CDR3 DNA reads TGTGCCAGCAGTTACTCGTGGGCAGAGAACACTGAAGCTTTCTTT.